The 7 T cell receptor beta chains below all came from one sample that was sequenced in a study of blood T cell repertoires in COVID-19. Method: immunoSEQ multiplex PCR; TCRdb's copy keeps in-frame clones and lacks some. The sample yields about 140,000 clones, approximately 85% seen once. Material for sequencing was peripheral blood. These receptors all stem from a man between 45 and 60 years old with acute or convalescent COVID-19.

The gene calls are TRBV10-3 and TRBJ1-1; possibly TRBD1 for D (5 bases). V lost 6 bases and J lost 3, with 11 bases in between. Germline values: CDR1 ENHRY, CDR2 SYGVKD. The CDR3 extends over 13 amino acids. The CDR3 DNA reads TGTGCCATCAGGGGGGGGGACTACACTGAAGCTTTCTTT. It specifies CAIRGGDYTEAFF.

J is TRBJ2-2 and V is TRBV27; 11 bases map to TRBD2. The V segment lost 2 bases and the J segment 6 bases; nucleotides outside the gene matches: 5. The germline CDR1 and CDR2 sequences are MNHEY and SMNVEV (reference sequence). This CDR3 is built from 16 residues. CDR3 residues: CASSLLAGGLAGELFF. CDR3 DNA sequence: TGTGCCAGCAGTTTACTAGCGGGGGGTCTCGCCGGGGAGCTGTTTTTT.

V gene TRBV19 combines with J gene TRBJ1-2; weak D call: TRBD1 (6 bases). The CDR3 has 14 amino acids. The germline V and J ends were trimmed by 1 base and 7 bases, with 13 bases remaining between them. Germline CDR1 LNHDA, CDR2 SQIVND (reference sequence). CDR3 coding DNA: TGTGCCAGTAGTATAGCCCAGGGGAGTTTTGGCTACACCTTC. It is translated as CASSIAQGSFGYTF.

The J gene is TRBJ2-3, the V gene TRBV7-6; 11 nucleotides align to TRBD1. Trimming took 5 bases from V and 4 from J; bases not matched to a gene: 5. This CDR3 region has 15 residues. Looked up from germline, CDR1 is SGHVS and CDR2 is FNYEAQ. The CDR3 reads CASSRGTGGPDTQYF. The CDR3 DNA reads TGTGCCAGCAGCCGAGGGACAGGGGGACCAGATACGCAGTATTTT.

J is TRBJ2-7 and V is TRBV5-1; D is uncertain. Germline V CDR1 and CDR2: SGHRS, YFSETQ. The CDR3 is made up of 14 amino acids. V was pared by 0 bases and J by 0 bases, with 7 bases between. CDR3 in amino acids: CASSLDDTSYEQYF. CDR3 DNA: TGCGCCAGCAGCTTGGATGACACCTCCTACGAGCAGTACTTC.

The chain joins TRBV19 to TRBJ2-7; TRBD2 matches 9 bases. Germline values: CDR1 LNHDA, CDR2 SQIVND (reference sequence). Trimming cost V 5 bases and J 5 bases; bases outside gene matches: 7. The CDR3 is made up of 14 amino acids. CDR3 residues: CASSSSSGINEQYF. CDR3 in DNA: TGTGCCAGTAGTTCGTCTAGCGGGATAAACGAGCAGTACTTC. Supplemented by reference TRBV19 and TRBJ2-7, the full variable domain reads DGGITQSPKYLFRKEGQNVTLSCEQNLNHDAMYWYRQDPGQGLRLIYYSQIVNDFQKGDIAEGYSVSREKKESFPLTVTSAQKNPTAFYLCASSSSSGINEQYFGPGTRLTVT.

The CDR3 sequence is CAWSALGTGLGKLFF. DNA for the CDR3: TGTGCCTGGAGTGCCCTAGGGACAGGGCTTGGAAAACTGTTTTTT. This chain joins TRBV30 and TRBJ1-4; 9 nucleotides agree with TRBD1. Looked up from germline, CDR1 is GTSNPN and CDR2 is SVGIG (reference sequence). Trimming at V came to 1 base and at J to 10 bases, leaving 10 bases not matched to a gene. The CDR3 loop spans 15 amino acids.